Presented here are 12 T cell receptor beta chains from one specimen sequenced in a study of T cell changes during pregnancy in multiple sclerosis. Using immunoSEQ multiplex PCR, the repertoire was profiled, and TCRdb retains in-frame clones only, with some absent. Found here are some 77,000 clones, over 75% of them singletons; the top ten hold approximately 1.9%. The starting material was peripheral blood, obtained before pregnancy. The origin of the receptors is a female donor with multiple sclerosis, enrolled in a pregnancy study.

The J gene is TRBJ2-2, the V gene TRBV19; D uncertain. The CDR3 consists of 14 residues. CDR1 LNHDA and CDR2 SQIVND come from the germline V gene (reference sequence). Trimming cost V 8 bases and J 4 bases, with 14 bases left between them. The CDR3 nucleotides are TGTGCCAGTCCCGAGCGTCTCGGCACCGGGGAGCTGTTTTTT. Protein: CASPERLGTGELFF. Full variable domain (outside the CDR3, taken from reference TRBV19 and TRBJ2-2): DGGITQSPKYLFRKEGQNVTLSCEQNLNHDAMYWYRQDPGQGLRLIYYSQIVNDFQKGDIAEGYSVSREKKESFPLTVTSAQKNPTAFYLCASPERLGTGELFFGEGSRLTVL.

The V gene is TRBV5-6, the J gene TRBJ2-5, with a weak D call TRBD1 (6 bases). Germline CDR1 is SGHDT and CDR2 is YYEEEE. The CDR3 is 14 residues long. V was trimmed by 4 bases and J by 3 bases, leaving 13 bases between them. CDR3: CASSRREGEETQYF. Written as DNA, the CDR3 is TGTGCCAGCAGCCGTCGCGAGGGGGAAGAGACCCAGTACTTC.

The rearrangement links TRBV6-6 to TRBJ2-1, with no clear D. This CDR3 region has 13 residues. V lost 5 bases and J lost 0, with 5 bases in between. Germline V gives CDR1 MNHNY, CDR2 SVGAGI (reference sequence). The CDR3 DNA is TGTGCCAGCAGTACAAACTCCTACAATGAGCAGTTCTTC. Translated, it gives CASSTNSYNEQFF.

This chain's CDR3 is CASTQRGTALSEQFF. CDR3 nucleotide sequence: TGTGCCAGCACCCAACGGGGGACAGCTTTGAGTGAGCAGTTCTTC. This chain joins TRBV6-1 and TRBJ2-1, with D possibly matching TRBD1 (7 bases). Germline V lookup: CDR1 MNHNS, CDR2 SASEGT. The CDR3 spans 15 residues. Trimming left V 7 bases short and J 9 bases short, with 22 bases between.

The chain employs TRBV7-2 and TRBJ1-6; D unresolved. CDR1 SGHTA and CDR2 FQGNSA come from the germline V gene. The CDR3 is 16 amino acids. Trimming left V 0 bases short and J 10 bases short, with 16 bases between. The DNA for the CDR3 is TGTGCCAGCAGCTTAGCCCAGGAAGGTGAGAAATCACCCCTCCACTTT. The encoded protein is CASSLAQEGEKSPLHF.

The chain uses TRBV5-1 and TRBJ1-1, with 7 bases aligning to TRBD1. The J segment lost 5 bases and the V segment lost 5 bases, leaving 9 bases of the junction unmatched. CDR3 length: 14 amino acids. CDR1 is SGHRS, CDR2 YFSETQ, per germline. The CDR3 bases are TGCGCCAGCAGAGGAACCAGGGGGAGTACTGAAGCTTTCTTT. This sequence encodes CASRGTRGSTEAFF.

For the CDR3, the DNA is TGTGCCATCAGTGAGTATCCCGAGGGAAATGAGCAGTTCTTC. Translated, it gives CAISEYPEGNEQFF. The chain recombines TRBV10-3 with TRBJ2-1, with D possibly being TRBD2 (5 bases). Germline V gives CDR1 ENHRY, CDR2 SYGVKD. Trimming cost V 1 base and J 7 bases, with 11 bases left between them. This CDR3 has 14 amino acids.

The genes are TRBV5-1 and TRBJ1-4; D not certain. CDR3 length equals 14 residues. CDR1 is SGHRS and CDR2 is YFSETQ in the germline V gene. V was pared by 4 bases and J by 8 bases, with 15 bases between. Written as DNA, the CDR3 is TGCGCCAGCAGCAGCGGGAGCCGACGGGAAAAACTGTTTTTT. This codes for CASSSGSRREKLFF. Supplemented by reference TRBV5-1 and TRBJ1-4, the full variable domain reads KAGVTQTPRYLIKTRGQQVTLSCSPISGHRSVSWYQQTPGQGLQFLFEYFSETQRNKGNFPGRFSGRQFSNSRSEMNVSTLELGDSALYLCASSSGSRREKLFFGSGTQLSVL.

A single count supports this clone. J is TRBJ2-1 and V is TRBV10-3; D ambiguous. Germline loops: CDR1 ENHRY, CDR2 SYGVKD. Trimming removed 0 bases at V and 4 bases at J, with 13 bases between. The CDR3 extends over 16 amino acids. The CDR3 loop reads CAISESTTALYNEQFF. Written as DNA, the CDR3 is TGTGCCATCAGTGAGTCGACAACAGCTCTTTACAATGAGCAGTTCTTC.

The chain joins TRBV28 to TRBJ2-7; D perhaps matches TRBD1 (6 bases). The CDR3 contains 14 residues. The germline V gene encodes CDR1 MDHEN and CDR2 SYDVKM. Trimming removed 3 bases from V and 3 bases from J, with 12 bases in between. The CDR3 nucleotides are TGTGCCAGCAGTTTGGTTGGGGGCTACTACGAGCAGTACTTC. Amino acids: CASSLVGGYYEQYF.

The chain couples TRBV19 to TRBJ1-6, with D possibly TRBD1 on 5 matching bases. Germline lookup yields CDR1 LNHDA and CDR2 SQIVND (reference sequence). The CDR3 consists of 16 residues. Trimming cost V 4 bases and J 6 bases, with 16 bases left between them. The CDR3 loop is CASSTGRGVFNSPLHF. DNA of the CDR3: TGTGCCAGTAGTACGGGTCGGGGGGTTTTTAATTCACCCCTCCACTTT. Filled out from reference TRBV19 and TRBJ1-6, the complete variable domain reads DGGITQSPKYLFRKEGQNVTLSCEQNLNHDAMYWYRQDPGQGLRLIYYSQIVNDFQKGDIAEGYSVSREKKESFPLTVTSAQKNPTAFYLCASSTGRGVFNSPLHFGNGTRLTVT.

The chain uses TRBV2 and TRBJ1-1; D not resolved. V was clipped by 8 bases and J by 1 base, with 11 bases between them. This CDR3 has 13 amino acids. Germline loops: CDR1 SNHLY, CDR2 FYNNEI. CDR3 sequence reads: CASGQAGNTEAFF. The CDR3 DNA sequence: TGTGCCAGCGGTCAGGCAGGGAACACTGAAGCTTTCTTT.